The text below deals with one T cell receptor (beta chain). This entry is derived from a study of blood T cell repertoires in COVID-19. Whole-study context: T cells, B-cell-depleted T cells, or PBMCs provided the cDNA or gDNA that served as material.

The V end lost 0 bases, the J end lost 0 bases, and 7 bases lay between the germline ends. The CDR3 loop spans 15 amino acids. CDR1 SGDLS and CDR2 YYNGEE come from the germline V gene. Original methodology: Estimation of nucleated cell counts was performed using reference gene primer amplification. The protocol was immunoSEQ multiplex PCR, while the TCRdb copy is restricted to in-frame clones and leaves out a portion. The V and J calls and clone size are taken from that table; D and trimming were inferred from the DNA. This sample yields about 270,000 clones, of which around nine tenths are seen a single time; approximately 10% belongs to the top ten.

The sequence derives from a middle-aged man with active or convalescent COVID-19. The specimen was peripheral blood. The chain joins TRBV9 to TRBJ1-3, with D unclear. CDR3 sequence reads: CASSVDGSSGNTIYF. The DNA for the CDR3 is TGTGCCAGCAGCGTAGACGGGAGCTCTGGAAACACCATATATTTT.